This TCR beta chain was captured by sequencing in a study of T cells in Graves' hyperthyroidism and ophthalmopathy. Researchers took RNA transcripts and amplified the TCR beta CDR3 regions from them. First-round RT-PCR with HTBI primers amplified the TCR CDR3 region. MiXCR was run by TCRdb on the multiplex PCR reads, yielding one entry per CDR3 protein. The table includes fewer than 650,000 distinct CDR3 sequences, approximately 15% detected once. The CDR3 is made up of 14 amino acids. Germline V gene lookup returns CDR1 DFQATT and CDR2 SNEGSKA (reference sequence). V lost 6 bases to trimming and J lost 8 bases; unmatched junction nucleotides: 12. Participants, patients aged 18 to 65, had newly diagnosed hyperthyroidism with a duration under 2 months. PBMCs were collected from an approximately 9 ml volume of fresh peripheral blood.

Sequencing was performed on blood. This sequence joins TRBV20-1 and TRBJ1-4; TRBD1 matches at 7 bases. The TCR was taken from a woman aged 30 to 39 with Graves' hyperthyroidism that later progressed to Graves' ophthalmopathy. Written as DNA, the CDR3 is TGCAGTGCGGACCTCAGGGGGACGGGAGAAAAACTGTTTTTT. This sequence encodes CSADLRGTGEKLFF.